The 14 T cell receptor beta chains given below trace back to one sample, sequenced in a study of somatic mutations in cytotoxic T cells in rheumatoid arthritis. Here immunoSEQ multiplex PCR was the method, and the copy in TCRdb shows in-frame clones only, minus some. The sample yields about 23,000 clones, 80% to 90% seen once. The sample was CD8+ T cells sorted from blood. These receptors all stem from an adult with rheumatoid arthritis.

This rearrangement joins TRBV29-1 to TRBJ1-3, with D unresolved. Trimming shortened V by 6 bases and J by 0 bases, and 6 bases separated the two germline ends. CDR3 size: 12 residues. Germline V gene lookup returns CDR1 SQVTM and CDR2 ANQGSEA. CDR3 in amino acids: CSVVDSGNTIYF. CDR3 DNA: TGCAGCGTGGTAGACTCTGGAAACACCATATATTTT.

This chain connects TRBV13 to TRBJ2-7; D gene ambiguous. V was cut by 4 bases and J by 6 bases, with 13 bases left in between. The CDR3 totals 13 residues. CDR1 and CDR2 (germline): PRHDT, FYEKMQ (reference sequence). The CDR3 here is CASSSLIGSEQYF. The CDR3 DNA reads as TGTGCCAGCAGCTCCCTAATAGGTTCCGAGCAGTACTTC. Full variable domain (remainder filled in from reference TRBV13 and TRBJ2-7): AAGVIQSPRHLIKEKRETATLKCYPIPRHDTVYWYQQGPGQDPQFLISFYEKMQSDKGSIPDRFSAQQFSDYHSELNMSSLELGDSALYFCASSSLIGSEQYFGPGTRLTVT.

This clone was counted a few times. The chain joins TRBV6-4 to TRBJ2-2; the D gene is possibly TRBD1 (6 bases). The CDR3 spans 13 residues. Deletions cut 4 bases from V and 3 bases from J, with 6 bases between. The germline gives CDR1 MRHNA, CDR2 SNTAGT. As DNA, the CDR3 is TGTGCCAGCAGTGCAGGGGACACCGGGGAGCTGTTTTTT. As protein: CASSAGDTGELFF.

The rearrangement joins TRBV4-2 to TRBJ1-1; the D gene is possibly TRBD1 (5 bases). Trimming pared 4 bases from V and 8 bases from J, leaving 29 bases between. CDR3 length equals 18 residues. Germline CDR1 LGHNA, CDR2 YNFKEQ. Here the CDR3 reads CASSPLMGGVLFNGEAFF. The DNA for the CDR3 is TGTGCCAGCAGCCCCCTAATGGGGGGGGTTCTATTTAACGGAGAAGCTTTCTTT.

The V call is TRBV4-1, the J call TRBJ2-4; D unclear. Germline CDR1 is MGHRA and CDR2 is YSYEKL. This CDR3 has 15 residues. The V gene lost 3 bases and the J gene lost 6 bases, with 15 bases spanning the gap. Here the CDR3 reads CASSQAPISGNIQYF. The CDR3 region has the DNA TGCGCCAGCAGCCAGGCCCCAATCTCCGGAAACATTCAGTACTTC.

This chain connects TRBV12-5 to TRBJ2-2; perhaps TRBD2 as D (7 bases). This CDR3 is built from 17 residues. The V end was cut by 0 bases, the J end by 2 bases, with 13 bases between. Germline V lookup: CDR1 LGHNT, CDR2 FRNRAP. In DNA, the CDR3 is TGTGCTAGTGGTTTGGTACGCGGGGGCCCCAACACCGGGGAGCTGTTTTTT. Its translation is CASGLVRGGPNTGELFF.

The CDR3 spells CASSQDWGGVYGYTF. DNA for the CDR3: TGCGCCAGCAGCCAAGATTGGGGAGGGGTCTATGGCTACACCTTC. The rearrangement joins TRBV4-3 to TRBJ1-2, with D tentatively TRBD1 (5 bases). The germline V gene has CDR1 LGHNA and CDR2 YSLEER. The CDR3 runs to 15 residues. The germline V and J ends were trimmed by 0 bases and 4 bases, with 12 bases remaining between them.

In DNA form, the CDR3 reads TGTGCCAGCAGCTTTGGCTGGACTAGCGGGGGTACTACAGATACGCAGTATTTT. Translated: CASSFGWTSGGTTDTQYF. The chain has TRBV7-2 and TRBJ2-3, with 13 bases aligning to TRBD2. The germline gives CDR1 SGHTA, CDR2 FQGNSA. The CDR3 is 18 residues long. With V trimmed by 3 bases and J by 3 bases, 9 bases remained unmatched.

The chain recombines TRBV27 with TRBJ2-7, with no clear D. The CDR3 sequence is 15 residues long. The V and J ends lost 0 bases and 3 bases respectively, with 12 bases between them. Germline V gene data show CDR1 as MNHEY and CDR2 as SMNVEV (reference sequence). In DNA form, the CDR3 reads TGTGCCAGCAGTTTATCGGTCGTAGGGAACTACGAGCAGTACTTC. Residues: CASSLSVVGNYEQYF.

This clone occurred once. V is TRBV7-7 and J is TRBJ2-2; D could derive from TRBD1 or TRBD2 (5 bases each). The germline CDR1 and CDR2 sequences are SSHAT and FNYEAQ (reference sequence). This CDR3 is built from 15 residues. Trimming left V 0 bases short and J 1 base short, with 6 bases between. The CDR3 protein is CASSLAGENTGELFF. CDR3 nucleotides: TGTGCCAGCAGCTTAGCGGGGGAGAACACCGGGGAGCTGTTTTTT.

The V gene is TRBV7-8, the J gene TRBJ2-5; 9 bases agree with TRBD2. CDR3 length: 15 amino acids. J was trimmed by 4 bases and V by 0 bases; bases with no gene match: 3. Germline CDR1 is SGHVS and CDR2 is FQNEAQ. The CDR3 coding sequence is TGTGCCAGCAGCTTAGCGCTAGCGGGGCGAGAGACCCAGTACTTC. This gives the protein CASSLALAGRETQYF.

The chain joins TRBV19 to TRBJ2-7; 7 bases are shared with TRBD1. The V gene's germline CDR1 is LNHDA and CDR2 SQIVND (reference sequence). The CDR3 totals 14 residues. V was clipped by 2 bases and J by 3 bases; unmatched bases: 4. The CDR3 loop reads CASSITDRIYEQYF. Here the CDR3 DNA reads TGTGCCAGTAGTATAACGGACAGGATCTACGAGCAGTACTTC.

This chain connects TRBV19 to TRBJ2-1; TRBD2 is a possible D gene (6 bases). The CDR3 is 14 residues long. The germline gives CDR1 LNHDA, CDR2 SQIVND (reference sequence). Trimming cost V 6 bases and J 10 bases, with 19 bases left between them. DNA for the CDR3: TGTGCCAGTAGGAGGCGGGACGGGGCCTGGGAGCAGTTCTTC. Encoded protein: CASRRRDGAWEQFF.

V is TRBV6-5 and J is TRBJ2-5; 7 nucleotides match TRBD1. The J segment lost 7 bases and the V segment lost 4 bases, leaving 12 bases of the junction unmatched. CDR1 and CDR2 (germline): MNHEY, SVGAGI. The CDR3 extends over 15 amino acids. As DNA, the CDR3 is TGTGCCAGCAGTTCGTCGACAGGGTCTAGGGCGACCCAGTACTTC. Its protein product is CASSSSTGSRATQYF.